The rows below give T cell receptor beta chains drawn from one sample of a study of T cells in Graves' hyperthyroidism and ophthalmopathy. TCRdb reprocessed the multiplex PCR reads via MiXCR and lists one record per CDR3 protein. The table lists fewer than 800,000 distinct CDR3 sequences, over 15% of them singletons. The sample comprised blood. The receptors were gathered from a man between 18 and 35 years old with Graves' hyperthyroidism. The CDR3 runs from the conserved cysteine through the conserved F or W. Each record gives: V gene, clone size, J gene, CDR3 protein. The listing skips clone size in some rows; elsewhere it reads once, few, many or a size class.

V gene: TRBV27; clone size: .; J gene: TRBJ2-1; CDR3 protein: CASSSTVSSYNEQFF
V gene: TRBV30; clone size: .; J gene: TRBJ2-1; CDR3 protein: CAWSGGWGNEQFF
V gene: TRBV20-1; clone size: few; J gene: TRBJ1-1; CDR3 protein: CSARLTGDRTEAFF
V gene: TRBV2; clone size: many; J gene: TRBJ2-6; CDR3 protein: CASRKGVILTGANVLTF
V gene: TRBV4-3; clone size: .; J gene: TRBJ2-3; CDR3 protein: CASSHVKGSDTQYF
V gene: TRBV2; clone size: .; J gene: TRBJ2-3; CDR3 protein: CASSEVTSSSTDTQYF
V gene: TRBV10-3; clone size: many; J gene: TRBJ2-7; CDR3 protein: CAISGGLTYEQYF
V gene: TRBV3-1; clone size: .; J gene: TRBJ2-1; CDR3 protein: CASSVGASEAYNEQFF
V gene: TRBV7-2; clone size: .; J gene: TRBJ2-7; CDR3 protein: CVSSITEGPIYEQYF
V gene: TRBV7-2; clone size: many; J gene: TRBJ2-1; CDR3 protein: CASSLRTLAGVTNEQFF
V gene: TRBV29-1; clone size: few; J gene: TRBJ2-3; CDR3 protein: CSVEGRVDTQYF
V gene: TRBV4-1; clone size: .; J gene: TRBJ1-1; CDR3 protein: CASSQVTGRTEAFF
V gene: TRBV6-1; clone size: .; J gene: TRBJ2-3; CDR3 protein: CASRPRASAGVSDTQYF
V gene: TRBV6-2/TRBV6-3; clone size: few; J gene: TRBJ2-1; CDR3 protein: CASSYGYRGEQFF
V gene: TRBV7-2; clone size: .; J gene: TRBJ2-5; CDR3 protein: CASSPKREFVTQYF
V gene: TRBV28; clone size: many; J gene: TRBJ2-1; CDR3 protein: CASSLFGQPNNEQFF
V gene: TRBV28; clone size: many; J gene: TRBJ1-2; CDR3 protein: CASSLSPGYGYTF
V gene: TRBV10-3; clone size: .; J gene: TRBJ1-2; CDR3 protein: CAISEQGARSGYTF
V gene: TRBV10-3; clone size: few; J gene: TRBJ2-3; CDR3 protein: CAISERAGFTDTQYF
V gene: TRBV9; clone size: .; J gene: TRBJ1-2; CDR3 protein: CASSPLIRDVPPENYGYTF
V gene: TRBV29-1; clone size: .; J gene: TRBJ2-5; CDR3 protein: CSVGNWRETRYF
V gene: TRBV3-1; clone size: many; J gene: TRBJ1-1; CDR3 protein: CASSPPGVEGEAFF
V gene: TRBV5-1; clone size: .; J gene: TRBJ1-2; CDR3 protein: CASRTEGAGIGYTF
V gene: TRBV5-4; clone size: .; J gene: TRBJ2-1; CDR3 protein: CANSGQGFYNEQFF
V gene: TRBV7-9; clone size: few; J gene: TRBJ1-2; CDR3 protein: CASSPQQGDGYTF
V gene: TRBV2; clone size: many; J gene: TRBJ1-1; CDR3 protein: CASRLRPGPIEAFF
V gene: TRBV5-5; clone size: many; J gene: TRBJ2-5; CDR3 protein: CASSVGGLAGQETQYF
V gene: TRBV7-9; clone size: .; J gene: TRBJ2-7; CDR3 protein: CASGFGGISYEQYF
V gene: TRBV12-3/TRBV12-4; clone size: many; J gene: TRBJ2-7; CDR3 protein: CASSLSERQQYF
V gene: TRBV29-1; clone size: few; J gene: TRBJ2-3; CDR3 protein: CSDNRDSVSWDITDTQYF
V gene: TRBV12-3/TRBV12-4; clone size: .; J gene: TRBJ2-4; CDR3 protein: CASTLGLAAHNIQYF